Following are 11 T cell receptor beta chains from one sample sequenced in a study of identifying expanded T cells in peripheral blood. TCRdb's table, derived via immunoSEQ multiplex PCR, lists solely in-frame clones and lacks some. The sample includes about 100,000 clones, 88% of them seen just once. The sequenced sample consisted of blood. The receptor source for this set is a person between 18 and 75 years old in good health.

The chain links TRBV13 to TRBJ2-1; the D gene is possibly TRBD2 (5 bases). CDR1 is PRHDT, CDR2 FYEKMQ, per germline (reference sequence). V was cut by 5 bases and J by 2 bases, with 19 bases left in between. The CDR3 length is 17 residues. The CDR3 spells CASSPRTSTRTYNEQFF. The CDR3 bases are TGTGCCAGCAGCCCCCGGACTTCAACTCGAACCTACAATGAGCAGTTCTTC.

The chain carries TRBV7-8 and TRBJ1-2; possible D gene TRBD1, 5 bases. This CDR3 comprises 16 residues. CDR1 and CDR2 (germline): SGHVS, FQNEAQ. Deletions cut 6 bases from V and 4 bases from J, with 21 bases between. The CDR3: CASSPRAGGTGYGYTF. CDR3 in DNA: TGTGCCAGCAGTCCCCGGGCGGGGGGAACTGGCTATGGCTACACCTTC.

The chain combines TRBV13 with TRBJ1-1; 7 bases line up with TRBD1. Germline V gene lookup returns CDR1 PRHDT and CDR2 FYEKMQ (reference sequence). After removal of 0 bases from V and 2 bases from J, the junction contained 9 bases not matched to a gene. This CDR3 region has 17 residues. The CDR3 DNA is TGTGCCAGCAGCTTAGGAGGCCGGGGACAGACCAACACTGAAGCTTTCTTT. It translates to CASSLGGRGQTNTEAFF.

This chain uses TRBV9 with TRBJ1-3; D is unresolved. The V end was cut by 0 bases, the J end by 2 bases, with 9 bases between. CDR3 length equals 15 residues. Germline V CDR1 and CDR2: SGDLS, YYNGEE. CDR3 loop: CASSVESVPGNTIYF. The CDR3, as DNA: TGTGCCAGCAGCGTAGAGAGCGTCCCTGGAAACACCATATATTTT.

The rearrangement joins TRBV2 to TRBJ1-3; D possibly corresponds to TRBD1 (6 bases). The V gene's germline CDR1 is SNHLY and CDR2 FYNNEI. The ends were cut back, 6 bases at V and 1 base at J, with 10 bases in the middle. The CDR3 covers 14 residues. The CDR3 nucleotides read TGTGCCAGCAGGGATACAGGGTCTGGAAACACCATATATTTT. Translating it yields CASRDTGSGNTIYF.

This clone was detected only once. The rearrangement joins TRBV2 to TRBJ1-3; D remains ambiguous. Germline V gives CDR1 SNHLY, CDR2 FYNNEI. The CDR3 has 14 residues. The ends were cut back, 7 bases at V and 0 bases at J, with 10 bases in the middle. The CDR3 here is CASISHHSGNTIYF. For the CDR3, the DNA is TGTGCCAGCATCTCGCACCACTCTGGAAACACCATATATTTT.

The CDR3 reads CASSGYTRVNEQFF. The CDR3 nucleotides are TGTGCCAGCAGTGGGTACACACGGGTCAATGAGCAGTTCTTC. The chain is built from TRBV6-1 and TRBJ2-1; D is ambiguous. This CDR3 is 14 amino acids long. V shed 4 bases and J shed 6 bases, with 13 bases lying between them. Germline V gives CDR1 MNHNS, CDR2 SASEGT.

This chain links TRBV14 with TRBJ1-1; tentatively, D is TRBD1 (5 bases). V was trimmed by 1 base and J by 6 bases, leaving 9 bases between them. The CDR3 spans 13 residues. Germline V gene sequence: CDR1 SGHDN, CDR2 FVKESK. The CDR3 DNA follows: TGTGCCAGCAGCCAAGTAGGACAAGCTGAAGCTTTCTTT. It yields the protein CASSQVGQAEAFF.

This chain uses TRBV6-6 with TRBJ2-7, with D perhaps matching TRBD1 (6 bases). CDR3 length equals 12 residues. Trimming pared 5 bases from V and 3 bases from J, leaving 8 bases between. Germline assignment: CDR1 MNHNY and CDR2 SVGAGI (reference sequence). Here the CDR3 reads CASSQGSYEQYF. The CDR3 DNA follows: TGTGCCAGCAGTCAGGGGAGCTACGAGCAGTACTTC.

The chain combines TRBV10-2 with TRBJ2-7; D unresolved. V was shortened by 6 bases and J by 0 bases, with 15 bases between the two germline ends. Per the germline V gene, CDR1 is WSHSY and CDR2 is SAAADI. The CDR3 runs 15 residues. CDR3 sequence: CASSRTVSSSYEQYF. For the CDR3, the DNA is TGCGCCAGCAGCAGGACCGTCTCCAGCTCCTACGAGCAGTACTTC.

The chain recombines TRBV4-1 with TRBJ1-4; D is unresolved. Trimming cost V 4 bases and J 3 bases, with 15 bases left between them. This CDR3 contains 16 residues. The V gene's germline CDR1 is MGHRA and CDR2 YSYEKL. The CDR3 here is CASSLIGPGPNEKLFF. The CDR3 DNA follows: TGCGCCAGCAGCCTGATAGGGCCAGGTCCTAATGAAAAACTGTTTTTT.